Sequencing of this T cell receptor (beta chain) was carried out in a study of T-cell memory formation after mild COVID-19. The study's findings and limits: The study detected some responding clones in pre-infection memory, suggesting cross-reactive memory joined.

In TCRdb, the 5' RACE reads were re-called with MiXCR into one record per CDR3 protein. The sample yields around 180,000 distinct CDR3 sequences, approximately 16% seen once. Germline V gene lookup returns CDR1 MDHEN and CDR2 SYDVKM. V dropped 10 bases and J dropped 2 bases, with 6 bases sitting between them. The CDR3 is 11 residues long. Points on this clonotype: The antigen is not known.

Material: PBMCs or a T cell subset sorted from them (not recorded which). The TCR was taken from an adult woman who had mild COVID-19 (a few samples of this study predate the infection). Cell type and time point are not known. The chain combines TRBV28 with TRBJ2-1; unclear D gene. The chain's CDR3 is CATRAYNEQFF. The CDR3 DNA sequence: TGTGCCACAAGAGCCTACAATGAGCAGTTCTTC.